The 27 T cell receptor beta chains listed next were all sequenced from one sample in a study of T cells after yellow fever vaccination (dated 2019 in TCRdb). Library method: 5' RACE. TCRdb records Illumina HiSeq 2500 as the sequencer. The public reads were quality trimmed at Q25 with fastp and then assembled into clones with MiXCR by TCRdb, keeping productive beta chains. Rows are unified per CDR3 protein, each entry keeping the most common DNA and genes. For this sample there are 110,000 to 150,000 distinct CDR3 sequences; under 7% appear just once. The top ten constitute about 0.61% of the sample. In the paper's terms, the treatment or condition label means: live attenuated yellow fever vaccine strain. The specimen comprised CD4+ T cells sorted from PBMCs, sampled 10 days after the yellow fever booster vaccination. Source of these receptors: a man younger than 40 who received the YFV17D yellow fever vaccine.

This chain uses TRBV20-1 with TRBJ2-7; 14 nucleotides line up with TRBD2. V trimming: 6 bases; J trimming: 3 bases; junction bases outside the gene matches: 10. CDR1 is DFQATT, CDR2 SNEGSKA, per germline (reference sequence). This CDR3 comprises 16 residues. CDR3 sequence reads: CSALRYGTSGSYEQYF. The CDR3 DNA reads as TGCAGTGCCCTACGGTACGGGACTAGCGGGAGCTACGAGCAGTACTTC.

This clonotype was detected many times. The CDR3, as DNA: TGTGCCAGCAGCCAAGGTGGCTCGTTCTATGGCTACACCTTC. Translation gives CASSQGGSFYGYTF. The rearrangement joins TRBV3-1 to TRBJ1-2; unclear D gene. The CDR3 runs 14 residues. Trimming shortened V by 1 base and J by 4 bases, and 10 bases separated the two germline ends. Per germline, CDR1 LGHDT and CDR2 YNNKEL (reference sequence).

Ten or more counts support this clonotype. The chain uses TRBV5-1 and TRBJ2-7, with TRBD2 matching 13 bases. The germline V gene has CDR1 SGHRS and CDR2 YFSETQ. The CDR3 consists of 16 residues. V lost 0 bases and J lost 7; bases outside the gene matches: 7. The CDR3 is CASSLGGLAGSGEQYF. The DNA of the CDR3 is TGCGCCAGCAGCTTGGGGGGACTAGCGGGAAGCGGAGAGCAGTACTTC. Based on the CDR3 plus reference TRBV5-1 and TRBJ2-7, the full variable domain is KAGVTQTPRYLIKTRGQQVTLSCSPISGHRSVSWYQQTPGQGLQFLFEYFSETQRNKGNFPGRFSGRQFSNSRSEMNVSTLELGDSALYLCASSLGGLAGSGEQYFGPGTRLTVT.

This clonotype turned up a few times. V is TRBV5-6 and J is TRBJ2-3; D may be TRBD1 (5 bases). Germline assignment: CDR1 SGHDT and CDR2 YYEEEE. The CDR3 totals 15 residues. V was pared by 7 bases and J by 0 bases, with 15 bases between. The CDR3 sequence is CASCSGHTSTDTQYF. The CDR3 DNA reads TGTGCCAGCTGCTCCGGACACACCAGCACAGATACGCAGTATTTT.

The V gene is TRBV5-4, the J gene TRBJ1-1, with unresolved D. This CDR3 comprises 15 residues. Germline V gene data show CDR1 as SGHNT and CDR2 as YYREEE (reference sequence). Between the trimmed V and J ends, which lost 0 bases and 4 bases, there was a span of 13 bases. CDR3 in DNA: TGTGCCAGCAGCTTGGGGTGGAGGGAAGGCACTGAAGCTTTCTTT. This encodes CASSLGWREGTEAFF.

This clonotype was observed at least ten times. The chain joins TRBV27 to TRBJ2-2; TRBD2 aligns across 9 bases. The CDR3 is 15 residues long. Germline assignment: CDR1 MNHEY and CDR2 SMNVEV (reference sequence). V shed 5 bases, J shed 9 bases, and the junction held 10 bases outside the gene matches. Here the CDR3 reads CASSAGTSIRWELFF. In nucleotides, the CDR3 is TGTGCCAGCAGTGCCGGGACTAGCATCCGATGGGAGCTGTTTTTT.

This clonotype was seen more than once but under ten times. In DNA, the CDR3 is TGTGCCAGCAGTCCCCTCGGGGAGGGAGGAGGGGGCTACACCTTC. It yields the protein CASSPLGEGGGGYTF. The V gene is TRBV6-5, the J gene TRBJ1-2; D is unresolved. V lost 5 bases, J lost 8 bases, and 21 bases lay in between. Germline V gives CDR1 MNHEY, CDR2 SVGAGI. The CDR3 extends over 15 amino acids.

This clonotype was detected many times. The chain combines TRBV7-2 with TRBJ2-1; D is possibly TRBD2 (5 bases). Germline V gene sequence: CDR1 SGHTA, CDR2 FQGNSA. CDR3 length: 16 residues. V was trimmed by 6 bases and J by 2 bases, leaving 17 bases between them. CDR3 nucleotides: TGTGCCAGCAGGTGGACTCCCAGAGGACCCTACAATGAGCAGTTCTTC. Protein sequence: CASRWTPRGPYNEQFF.

Many counts were recorded for this clonotype. Germline and junction disagree at one end, which may indicate a read error. The chain uses TRBV7-7 and TRBJ2-3; D is possibly TRBD2 (6 bases). Germline values: CDR1 SSHAT, CDR2 FNYEAQ (reference sequence). This CDR3 region has 14 residues. CDR3 amino acids: CASSLAGLTDTQYF. As DNA, the CDR3 is TGTGCTAGCAGCTTGGCGGGACTCACAGATACGCAGTATTTT.

This clonotype was seen a handful of times. V usage is TRBV19 and J usage is TRBJ2-7; TRBD1 matches 7 bases. V lost 6 bases, J lost 3 bases, and 20 bases stayed unmatched. From germline, CDR1 is LNHDA and CDR2 SQIVND (reference sequence). The CDR3 is 18 residues long. CDR3 amino acids: CASSDRDSKIAANYEQYF. The CDR3 coding sequence is TGTGCCAGTAGCGATCGGGACAGTAAGATAGCTGCCAACTACGAGCAGTACTTC. Filled out from reference TRBV19 and TRBJ2-7, the complete variable domain reads DGGITQSPKYLFRKEGQNVTLSCEQNLNHDAMYWYRQDPGQGLRLIYYSQIVNDFQKGDIAEGYSVSREKKESFPLTVTSAQKNPTAFYLCASSDRDSKIAANYEQYFGPGTRLTVT.

This clonotype has more than one count but fewer than ten. The rearrangement uses TRBV28 and TRBJ2-1; D unresolved. CDR1 is MDHEN and CDR2 is SYDVKM in the germline V gene. Trimming removed 6 bases at V and 4 bases at J, with 7 bases between. This CDR3 contains 12 residues. CDR3 loop: CASRQEYNEQFF. CDR3 DNA: TGTGCCAGCAGACAAGAATACAATGAGCAGTTCTTC.

This rearrangement joins TRBV20-1 to TRBJ2-7; 12 positions match TRBD2. The CDR3 is 14 amino acids. The V segment lost 4 bases and the J segment 4 bases; nucleotides outside the gene matches: 5. Germline CDR1 reads DFQATT; CDR2 reads SNEGSKA (reference sequence). The CDR3 coding sequence is TGCAGTGCTATATGGACTAGCGGGAATTACGAGCAGTACTTC. This encodes CSAIWTSGNYEQYF.

This clonotype was seen many times. This chain joins TRBV6-5 and TRBJ2-7; D perhaps matches TRBD2 (6 bases). The CDR3 is made up of 15 amino acids. The germline gives CDR1 MNHEY, CDR2 SVGAGI. V lost 6 bases and J lost 5, with 20 bases in between. The CDR3 DNA sequence: TGTGCCAGCAGCCGTCCGGGACTGCCTACCAACGAGCAGTACTTC. Translated: CASSRPGLPTNEQYF.

The table lists this clonotype with many counts. The rearrangement uses TRBV15 and TRBJ2-3; tentatively, D is TRBD1 (6 bases). V shed 3 bases and J shed 4 bases, with 17 bases lying between them. CDR1 LNHNV and CDR2 YYDKDF come from the germline V gene (reference sequence). The CDR3 extends over 16 amino acids. The CDR3 coding sequence is TGTGCCACCAGCAGGGCAACAGGGCCTAGTGCAGATACGCAGTATTTT. Translation: CATSRATGPSADTQYF.

In its sample, this clonotype was seen many times. The rearrangement links TRBV5-5 to TRBJ2-3; the D gene is possibly TRBD1 (5 bases). Trimming cost V 6 bases and J 6 bases, with 20 bases left between them. CDR3 length equals 15 residues. Germline CDR1 and CDR2: SGHKS and YYEKEE (reference sequence). CDR3 region: CASTAWGRAQDTQYF. For the CDR3, the DNA is TGTGCCAGCACCGCTTGGGGCAGGGCGCAGGATACGCAGTATTTT.

At least ten counts were recorded for this clonotype. J is TRBJ2-5 and V is TRBV3-1, with 13 bases matching TRBD2. V shed 5 bases and J 2 bases; nucleotides not matched to a gene: 5. CDR3 length: 16 residues. The germline gives CDR1 LGHDT, CDR2 YNNKEL (reference sequence). The CDR3 nucleotides are TGTGCCAGCAGCTATCGGACTAGCGGGAGTCAAGAGACCCAGTACTTC. This sequence encodes CASSYRTSGSQETQYF.

This clonotype was recorded many times. Here the CDR3 DNA reads TGCGCCAGCAGCCAAGGGACTAGACCAAGCTCCTACGAGCAGTACTTC. Amino acids: CASSQGTRPSSYEQYF. The chain is built from TRBV5-1 and TRBJ2-7, with 8 bases aligning to TRBD2. The CDR3 runs to 16 residues. Trimming removed 4 bases from V and 0 bases from J; junction bases left unmatched: 9. Per germline, CDR1 SGHRS and CDR2 YFSETQ.

At least ten counts were recorded for this clonotype. The chain combines TRBV10-3 with TRBJ2-7, with D hard to call. The CDR3 consists of 15 residues. Germline CDR1 and CDR2: ENHRY and SYGVKD. V lost 0 bases and J lost 0, with 9 bases in between. CDR3 in DNA: TGTGCCATCAGTGAGTCTCAGCGACACTCCTACGAGCAGTACTTC. Amino acid sequence: CAISESQRHSYEQYF.

The table lists this clonotype with many counts. Here the CDR3 reads CASSFSLSGSAVRSNEQFF. The CDR3 DNA follows: TGCGCCAGCAGCTTCTCTCTTAGCGGCAGCGCCGTAAGATCCAATGAGCAGTTCTTC. This chain connects TRBV5-1 to TRBJ2-1, with a weak D call TRBD2 (6 bases). Trimming removed 2 bases at V and 6 bases at J, with 27 bases between. The CDR3 is 19 amino acids. Germline CDR1 SGHRS, CDR2 YFSETQ.

This clonotype was recorded at least ten times. The J gene is TRBJ2-7, the V gene TRBV20-1, with D possibly being TRBD1 or TRBD2 (5 bases each). The V end was cut by 3 bases, the J end by 7 bases, with 13 bases between. CDR3 size: 12 residues. CDR1 DFQATT and CDR2 SNEGSKA come from the germline V gene (reference sequence). The CDR3 sequence is CSARDSRVEQYF. As DNA, the CDR3 is TGCAGTGCTAGGGACTCCAGGGTTGAGCAGTACTTC.

This clonotype was found many times. The V and J genes are TRBV20-1 and TRBJ2-2, with D maybe TRBD2 (5 bases). The CDR3 extends over 14 amino acids. Per the germline V gene, CDR1 is DFQATT and CDR2 is SNEGSKA (reference sequence). The V end lost 0 bases, the J end lost 15 bases, and 20 bases lay between the germline ends. The CDR3 region is CSARDPEGPQVVFF. The CDR3 region has the DNA TGCAGTGCTAGAGATCCTGAGGGCCCCCAGGTGGTGTTTTTT.

This clonotype was recorded many times. The rearrangement uses TRBV5-1 and TRBJ2-5, with 8 bases lining up with TRBD2. The CDR3 is 14 amino acids. Germline loops: CDR1 SGHRS, CDR2 YFSETQ. J lost 3 bases, V lost 2 bases, and 3 bases had no gene match. This CDR3 is CASSFSGNEETQYF. CDR3 in DNA: TGCGCCAGCAGCTTTAGCGGGAACGAAGAGACCCAGTACTTC.

This chain joins TRBV7-2 and TRBJ2-7, with a tentative D call TRBD1 (6 bases). V was trimmed by 2 bases and J by 2 bases, leaving 16 bases between them. The CDR3 has 16 residues. From germline, CDR1 is SGHTA and CDR2 FQGNSA. In DNA, the CDR3 is TGTGCCAGCAGCTTACAGACAGGAAGTTACGCCTACGAGCAGTACTTC. Protein product: CASSLQTGSYAYEQYF.

This chain links TRBV10-3 with TRBJ2-7; D is possibly TRBD2 (6 bases). The CDR3 spans 12 residues. Looked up from germline, CDR1 is ENHRY and CDR2 is SYGVKD. With 8 bases removed from V and 8 bases from J, the gap between germline ends came to 16 bases. The CDR3 protein is CAIGGSGDKQYF. The CDR3 nucleotides read TGTGCCATCGGAGGATCGGGAGACAAGCAGTACTTC.

With respect to this clonotype: A read error may explain this, as a much larger clone is one base away. This chain links TRBV4-3 with TRBJ2-1; either TRBD1 or TRBD2 may supply D (5 bases each). The CDR3 has 15 residues. The germline gives CDR1 LGHNA, CDR2 YSLEER. The CDR3 nucleotides are TGCGCCAGCAGCCAAGGCGGGTTTAAAGGGGATGAGGAGTTCTTC. This translates into CASSQGGFKGDEEFF.

This clonotype was seen many times. This rearrangement joins TRBV4-2 to TRBJ2-2; TRBD2 matches at 7 bases. Germline CDR1 and CDR2: LGHNA and YNFKEQ. The CDR3 has 16 amino acids. The V segment lost 2 bases and the J segment 4 bases; nucleotides outside the gene matches: 7. The CDR3 sequence: CASSQIGSGPTGELFF. DNA of the CDR3: TGTGCCAGCAGCCAAATTGGTAGCGGGCCCACCGGGGAGCTGTTTTTT.

This clonotype has a count of ten or more. The chain has TRBV20-1 and TRBJ2-1; 8 bases are a match to TRBD2. The V gene's germline CDR1 is DFQATT and CDR2 SNEGSKA (reference sequence). This CDR3 is 15 amino acids long. V was pared by 4 bases and J by 3 bases, with 8 bases of the junction left unmatched. Written as DNA, the CDR3 is TGCAGTGCTACTTCATCTAGCGGGCTCTACAATGAGCAGTTCTTC. Translated: CSATSSSGLYNEQFF.